This T cell receptor (beta chain) is drawn from a study of radiation and T cells in renal cell carcinoma. CDR3 length: 15 residues. J lost 6 bases, V lost 0 bases, and 5 bases had no gene match. Germline V gives CDR1 SGHDT, CDR2 YYEEEE. As to time point: baseline pretreatment blood. Noted treatment: 15 Gy SBRT to primary tumor, nephrectomy 4 weeks later. Study results and caveats: From baseline, blood top tumor clonotypes peaked at 2 weeks post-radiation.

Some clones are missing from TCRdb's copy, which holds only in-frame ones; the method was immunoSEQ multiplex PCR. The data show some 150,000 clones, with nearly 90% seen just once and around 12% held by the top ten. This clone is a singleton in its sample. Its matching antigen is unknown. This receptor was obtained from a woman between 45 and 60 years old with renal cell carcinoma. This chain links TRBV5-6 with TRBJ1-4; 7 bases map to TRBD1. The sequences come from blood, collected from a patient whose treatment included radiotherapy and nephrectomy. The CDR3 loop reads CASSLGQGSYEKLFF. CDR3 nucleotides: TGTGCCAGCAGCTTGGGACAGGGATCTTATGAAAAACTGTTTTTT.